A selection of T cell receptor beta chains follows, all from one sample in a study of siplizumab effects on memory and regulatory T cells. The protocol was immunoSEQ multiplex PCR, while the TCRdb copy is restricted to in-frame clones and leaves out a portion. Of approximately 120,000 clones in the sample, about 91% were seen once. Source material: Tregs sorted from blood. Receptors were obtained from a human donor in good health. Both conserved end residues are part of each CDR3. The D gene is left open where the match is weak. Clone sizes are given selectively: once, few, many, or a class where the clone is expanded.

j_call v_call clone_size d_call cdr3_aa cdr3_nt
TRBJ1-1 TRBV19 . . CASSILRAATEAFF TGTGCCAGTAGTATCCTCAGGGCGGCCACTGAAGCTTTCTTT
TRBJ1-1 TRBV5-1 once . CASSLDRPNTEAFF TGCGCCAGCAGCTTGGACAGACCAAACACTGAAGCTTTCTTT
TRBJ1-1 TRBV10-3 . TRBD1 CAISESQGGEAFF TGTGCCATCAGTGAGTCACAGGGGGGTGAAGCTTTCTTT
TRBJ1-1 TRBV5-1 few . CASSPGTEAFF TGCGCCAGCAGTCCTGGCACTGAAGCTTTCTTT
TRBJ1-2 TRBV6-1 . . CASRDPSYGYTF TGTGCCAGCAGGGACCCTTCCTATGGCTACACCTTC
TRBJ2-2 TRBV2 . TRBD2 CASSLERGVFGELFF TGTGCCAGCAGCCTGGAGCGGGGGGTTTTCGGGGAGCTGTTTTTT
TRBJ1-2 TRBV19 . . CASSIGTAYYGYTF TGTGCCAGTAGTATAGGAACGGCGTACTATGGCTACACCTTC
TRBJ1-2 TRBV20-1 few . CSASDGYTF TGCAGTGCTAGCGATGGCTACACCTTC
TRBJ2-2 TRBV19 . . CASISETGELFF TGTGCCAGTATTAGCGAGACCGGGGAGCTGTTTTTT
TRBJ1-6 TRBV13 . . CASSLYPNSPLHF TGTGCCAGCAGCTTATATCCTAATTCACCCCTCCACTTT
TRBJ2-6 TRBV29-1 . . CSISRGANVLTF TGCAGCATTTCGCGGGGGGCCAACGTCCTGACTTTC
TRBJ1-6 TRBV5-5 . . CASSFLGISPLHF TGTGCCAGCAGCTTCTTGGGGATTTCACCCCTCCACTTT
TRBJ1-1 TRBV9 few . CASSGRRENTEAFF TGTGCCAGCAGCGGCAGACGGGAGAACACTGAAGCTTTCTTT
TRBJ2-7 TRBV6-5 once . CASSARAYEQYF TGTGCCAGCAGCGCCCGGGCCTACGAGCAGTACTTC
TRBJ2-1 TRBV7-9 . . CASSLVGSSYNEQFF TGTGCCAGCAGCTTAGTCGGGAGCTCCTACAATGAGCAGTTCTTC
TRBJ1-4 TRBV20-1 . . CSARESLRLFF TGCAGTGCTAGAGAGTCATTAAGGCTGTTTTTT
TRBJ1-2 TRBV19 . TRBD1 CASMFRDRGTLDGYTF TGTGCCAGTATGTTCCGGGACAGGGGAACGTTGGATGGCTACACCTTC
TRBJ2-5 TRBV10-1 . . CASSESNAGWAETQYF TGCGCCAGCAGTGAGTCGAATGCGGGATGGGCAGAGACCCAGTACTTC
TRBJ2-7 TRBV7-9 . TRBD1 CASSFKSGQAYEQYF TGTGCCAGCAGCTTTAAATCAGGACAGGCCTACGAGCAGTACTTC
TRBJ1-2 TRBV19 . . CASSMGQFDGYTF TGTGCCAGTAGTATGGGGCAGTTCGATGGCTACACCTTC
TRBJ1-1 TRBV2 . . CALRDMNTEAFF TGTGCCCTAAGGGATATGAACACTGAAGCTTTCTTT
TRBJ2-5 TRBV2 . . CASSVSGQETQYF TGTGCCAGCAGTGTCAGTGGACAGGAGACCCAGTACTTC
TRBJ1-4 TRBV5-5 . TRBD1 CASRLRTGGEGKLFF TGTGCCAGCAGGCTACGGACAGGGGGTGAAGGAAAACTGTTTTTT
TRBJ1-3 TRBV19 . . CASSARRDLSGNTIYF TGTGCCAGTAGTGCCCGTCGGGACCTATCTGGAAACACCATATATTTT
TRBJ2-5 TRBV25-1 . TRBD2 CASSAGTSGGVWFETQYF TGTGCCAGCAGTGCGGGGACTAGCGGGGGGGTTTGGTTTGAGACCCAGTACTTC
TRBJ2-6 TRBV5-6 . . CASSPLDTSGANVLTF TGTGCCAGCAGCCCTCTCGACACCTCTGGGGCCAACGTCCTGACTTTC
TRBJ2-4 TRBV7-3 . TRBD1 CASSPNADRADIQYF TGTGCCAGCAGCCCGAACGCGGACAGGGCTGACATTCAGTACTTC
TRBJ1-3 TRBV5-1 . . CASSSANSGNTIYF TGCGCCAGCAGCTCGGCTAACTCTGGAAACACCATATATTTT
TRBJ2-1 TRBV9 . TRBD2 CASSEPGLAGDGSYNEQFF TGTGCCAGCAGCGAACCGGGACTAGCGGGAGACGGGTCCTACAATGAGCAGTTCTTC
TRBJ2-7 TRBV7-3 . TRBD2 CASSFAAGLAYEQYF TGTGCCAGCAGCTTTGCAGCGGGACTTGCCTACGAGCAGTACTTC
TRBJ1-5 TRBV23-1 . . CATPGRRAGNQPQHF TGCGCCACCCCCGGGCGAAGGGCTGGCAATCAGCCCCAGCATTTT
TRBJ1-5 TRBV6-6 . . CASSARMNQPQHF TGTGCCAGCAGCGCCCGAATGAATCAGCCCCAGCATTTT
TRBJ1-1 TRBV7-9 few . CASPEAFF TGTGCCAGCCCCGAAGCTTTCTTT
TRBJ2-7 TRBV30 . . CAANLGTYEQYF TGTGCCGCCAACTTAGGGACCTACGAGCAGTACTTC
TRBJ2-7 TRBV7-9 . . CASSFYGSYEQYF TGTGCCAGCAGCTTTTACGGCAGTTACGAGCAGTACTTC
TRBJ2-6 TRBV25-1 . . CASSESGANVLTF TGTGCCAGCAGTGAATCTGGGGCCAACGTCCTGACTTTC
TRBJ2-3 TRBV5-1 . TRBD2 CASSAGLAGGWADTQYF TGCGCCAGCAGCGCTGGACTAGCGGGAGGATGGGCAGATACGCAGTATTTT
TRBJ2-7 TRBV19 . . CASSMTGGSYEQYF TGTGCCAGTAGTATGACCGGGGGATCCTACGAGCAGTACTTC
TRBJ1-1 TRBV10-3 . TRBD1 CAIRGDSPGAFF TGTGCCATCAGGGGGGACAGCCCGGGAGCTTTCTTT
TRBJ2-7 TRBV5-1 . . CASSLLAGAQLEQYF TGCGCCAGCAGCTTGTTGGCAGGGGCGCAATTAGAGCAGTACTTC